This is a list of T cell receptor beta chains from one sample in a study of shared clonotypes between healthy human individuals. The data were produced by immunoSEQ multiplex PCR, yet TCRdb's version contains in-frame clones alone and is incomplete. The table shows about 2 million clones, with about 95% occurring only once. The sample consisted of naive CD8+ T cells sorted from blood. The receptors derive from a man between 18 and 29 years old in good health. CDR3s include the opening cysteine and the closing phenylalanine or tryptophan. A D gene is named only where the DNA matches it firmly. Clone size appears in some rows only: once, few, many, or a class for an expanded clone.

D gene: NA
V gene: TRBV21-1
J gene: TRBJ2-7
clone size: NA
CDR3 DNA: TGTGCCAGCAGCTTTGCTCCGGGACTGAAATTAGTAGAGCAGTACTTC
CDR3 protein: CASSFAPGLKLVEQYF

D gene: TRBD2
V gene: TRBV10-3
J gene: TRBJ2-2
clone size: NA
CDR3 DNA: TGTGCCATCAGTGAGTCGGAACGGACTAGGGGAAAGCCTGGGCTGTTTTTT
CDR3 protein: CAISESERTRGKPGLFF

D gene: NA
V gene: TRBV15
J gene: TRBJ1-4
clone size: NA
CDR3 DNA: TGTGCCACCAGCAGGGGGAATGGAGAAAAACTGTTTTTT
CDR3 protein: CATSRGNGEKLFF

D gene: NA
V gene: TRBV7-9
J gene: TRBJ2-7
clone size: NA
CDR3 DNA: TGTGCCAGCAGCTTAGCGGGCACAACCTACGAGCAGTACTTC
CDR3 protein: CASSLAGTTYEQYF

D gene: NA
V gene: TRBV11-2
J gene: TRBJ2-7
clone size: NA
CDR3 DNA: TGTGCCAGCAGCTCCGGGACGGTGTACTACGAGCAGTACTTC
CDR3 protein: CASSSGTVYYEQYF

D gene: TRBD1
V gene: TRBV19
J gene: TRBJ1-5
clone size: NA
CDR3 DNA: TGTGCCAGTAGTACGACAGGGGGCCAACATAGCAATCAGCCCCAGCATTTT
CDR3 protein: CASSTTGGQHSNQPQHF

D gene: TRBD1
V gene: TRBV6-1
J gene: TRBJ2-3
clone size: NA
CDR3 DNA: TGTGCCAGCAGTGACGGGACAGAAGATACGCAGTATTTT
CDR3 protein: CASSDGTEDTQYF

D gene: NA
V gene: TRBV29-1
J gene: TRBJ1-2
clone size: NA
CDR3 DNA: TGCAGCGCCAGGGACGGCCTCTATGGCTACACCTTC
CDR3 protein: CSARDGLYGYTF

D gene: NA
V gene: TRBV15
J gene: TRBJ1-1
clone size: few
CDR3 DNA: TGTGCCACCAGCACCATGAACACTGAAGCTTTCTTT
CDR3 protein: CATSTMNTEAFF

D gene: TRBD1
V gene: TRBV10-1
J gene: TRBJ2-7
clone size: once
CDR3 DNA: TGCGCCAGCAGGGGCCGGGACAGGGGTTACGAGCAGTACTTC
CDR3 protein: CASRGRDRGYEQYF

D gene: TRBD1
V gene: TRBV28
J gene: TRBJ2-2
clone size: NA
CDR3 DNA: TGTGCCATTGGGGACAGGACATCGAACACCGGGGAGCTGTTTTTT
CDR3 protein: CAIGDRTSNTGELFF

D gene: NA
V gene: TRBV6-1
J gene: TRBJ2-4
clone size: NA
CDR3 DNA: TGTGCCAGCAGTGAATACAGGCGAGCCAAAAACATTCAGTACTTC
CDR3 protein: CASSEYRRAKNIQYF

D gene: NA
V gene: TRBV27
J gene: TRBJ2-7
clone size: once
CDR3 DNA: TGTGCCAGCAGTCCTGGGAAACCCTACGAGCAGTACTTC
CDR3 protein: CASSPGKPYEQYF

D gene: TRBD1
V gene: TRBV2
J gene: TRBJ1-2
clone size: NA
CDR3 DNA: TGTGCCAGCTCGTTAGGACAGGAATTGCCTAGTGATGGCTACACCTTC
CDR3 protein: CASSLGQELPSDGYTF

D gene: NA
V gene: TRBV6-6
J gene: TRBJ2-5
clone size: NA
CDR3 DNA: TGTGCCAGCAGTTATGGACGGGAAATTATGGAGACCCAGTACTTC
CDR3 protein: CASSYGREIMETQYF

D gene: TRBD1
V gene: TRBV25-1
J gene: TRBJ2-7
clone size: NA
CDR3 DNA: TGTGCCAGCAGTGACTCCGGGACAGGGGGCTCCTACGAGCAGTACTTC
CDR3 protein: CASSDSGTGGSYEQYF

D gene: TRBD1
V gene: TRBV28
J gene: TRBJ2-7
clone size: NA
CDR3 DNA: TGTGCCAGCAGTTTATGGGACAGGGGGCGCGGTCCTCCCTACGAGCAGTACTTC
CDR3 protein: CASSLWDRGRGPPYEQYF

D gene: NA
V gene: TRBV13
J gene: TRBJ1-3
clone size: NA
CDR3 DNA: TGTGCCAGCAGCTTAGGAGGCTTCGGGGGGAACACCATATATTTT
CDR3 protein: CASSLGGFGGNTIYF

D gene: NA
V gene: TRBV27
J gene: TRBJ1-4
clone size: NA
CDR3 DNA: TGTGCCAGCAGTTTACCCGGGATTAATGAAAAACTGTTTTTT
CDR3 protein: CASSLPGINEKLFF

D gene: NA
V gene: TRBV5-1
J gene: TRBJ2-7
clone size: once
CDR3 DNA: TGCGCCAGCAGCTTGCGTTCCGGCTCCTACGAGCAGTACTTC
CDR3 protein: CASSLRSGSYEQYF

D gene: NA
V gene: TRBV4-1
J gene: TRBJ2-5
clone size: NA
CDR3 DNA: TGCGCCAGCAGCCAAGATCGGGCGGGGTATGGGGAGACCCAGTACTTC
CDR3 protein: CASSQDRAGYGETQYF

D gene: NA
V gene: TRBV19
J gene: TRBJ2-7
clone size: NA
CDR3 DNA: TGTGCCAGCCAAACGCGGGACGGGTCCTACGAGCAGTACTTC
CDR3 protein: CASQTRDGSYEQYF

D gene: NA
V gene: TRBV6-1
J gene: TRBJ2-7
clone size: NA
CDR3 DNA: TGTGCCAGCAGTGTTGAGCGGCCCAGGAACGAGCAGTACTTC
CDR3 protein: CASSVERPRNEQYF

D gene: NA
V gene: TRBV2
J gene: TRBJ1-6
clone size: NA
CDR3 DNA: TGTGCCAGCAGTACTCCCCCGGGACGGGATAATTCACCCCTCCACTTT
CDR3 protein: CASSTPPGRDNSPLHF

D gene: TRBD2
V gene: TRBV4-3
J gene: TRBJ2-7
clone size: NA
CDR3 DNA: TGCGCCAGCAGCCCAGGACTAGCGGGTTCCTACGAGCAGTACTTC
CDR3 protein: CASSPGLAGSYEQYF

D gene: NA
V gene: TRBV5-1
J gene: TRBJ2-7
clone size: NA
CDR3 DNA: TGCGCCAGCAGCTTGCGAGGGCTTGACTACGAGCAGTACTTC
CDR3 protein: CASSLRGLDYEQYF

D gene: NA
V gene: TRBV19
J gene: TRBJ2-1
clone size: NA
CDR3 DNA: TGTGCCAGTAGTCACGGGCTCAACAATGAGCAGTTCTTC
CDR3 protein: CASSHGLNNEQFF

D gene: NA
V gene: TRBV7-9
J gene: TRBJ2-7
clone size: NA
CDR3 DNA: TGTGCCACCGAAAGGACAGAGACCTACGAGCAGTACTTC
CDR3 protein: CATERTETYEQYF

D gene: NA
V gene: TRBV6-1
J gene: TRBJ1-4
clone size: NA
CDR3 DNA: TGTGCCAGCTCAGAGGGGTATGAAAAACTGTTTTTT
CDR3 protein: CASSEGYEKLFF

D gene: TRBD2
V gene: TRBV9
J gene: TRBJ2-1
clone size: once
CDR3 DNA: TGTGCCAGCAGCGGGATAAGCGGGATTTCCTACAATGAGCAGTTCTTC
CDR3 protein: CASSGISGISYNEQFF

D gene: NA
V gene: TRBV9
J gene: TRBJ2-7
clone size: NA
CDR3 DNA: TGTGCCAGCAGCGTTTCCCCCGGACGGACCTACGAGCAGTACTTC
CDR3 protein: CASSVSPGRTYEQYF

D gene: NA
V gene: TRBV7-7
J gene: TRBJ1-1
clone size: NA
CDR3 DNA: TGTGCTAGCAGCTTAGTATACAACTCTGAAGCTTTCTTT
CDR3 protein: CASSLVYNSEAFF

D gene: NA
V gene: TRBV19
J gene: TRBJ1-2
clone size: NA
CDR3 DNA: TGTGCCAGTAGGGGGGGGCTGGCGAGCTACACCTTC
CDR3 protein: CASRGGLASYTF

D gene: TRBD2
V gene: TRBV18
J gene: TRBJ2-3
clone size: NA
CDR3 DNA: TGTGCCAGCGGCGGGGGGCCGCAAGATACGCAGTATTTT
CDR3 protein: CASGGGPQDTQYF

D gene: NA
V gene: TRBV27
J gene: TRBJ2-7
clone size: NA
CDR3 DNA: TGTGCCAGCAGTTTCTCAGGAAGACCTCTAACCTACGAGCAGTACTTC
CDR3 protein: CASSFSGRPLTYEQYF

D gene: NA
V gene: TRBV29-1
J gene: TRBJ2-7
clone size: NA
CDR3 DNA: TGCAGCGTTATTGGCCTGGGCCCTACCACCTACGAGCAGTACTTC
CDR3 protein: CSVIGLGPTTYEQYF

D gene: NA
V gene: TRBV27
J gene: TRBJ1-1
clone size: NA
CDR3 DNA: TGTGCCAGCAGTTTATATGGGGGCATCGTACGGAACACTGAAGCTTTCTTT
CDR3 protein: CASSLYGGIVRNTEAFF

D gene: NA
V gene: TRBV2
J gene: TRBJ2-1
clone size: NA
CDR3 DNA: TGTGCCAGCAGTGAGCCTAGTATCCCTGAGCAGTTCTTC
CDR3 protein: CASSEPSIPEQFF

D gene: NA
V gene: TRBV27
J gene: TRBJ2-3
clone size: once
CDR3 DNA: TGTGCCAGCAGTTTATCGGACGATGACGCCAGCACAGATACGCAGTATTTT
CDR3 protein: CASSLSDDDASTDTQYF

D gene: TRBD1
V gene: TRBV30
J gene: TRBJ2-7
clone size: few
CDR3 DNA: TGTGCCTGGAGTGGGACAGGGGGCGCCTCAGAGCAGTACTTC
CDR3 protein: CAWSGTGGASEQYF

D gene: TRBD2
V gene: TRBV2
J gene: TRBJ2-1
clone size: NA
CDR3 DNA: TGTGCCACCAAAGGGCTAGCGGTCTACAATGAGCAGTTCTTC
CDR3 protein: CATKGLAVYNEQFF

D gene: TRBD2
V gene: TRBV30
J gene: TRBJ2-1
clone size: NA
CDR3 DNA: TGTGCCTGGAGTGTAGACGCGGGAGGTGGAGTTGAGCAGTTCTTC
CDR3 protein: CAWSVDAGGGVEQFF

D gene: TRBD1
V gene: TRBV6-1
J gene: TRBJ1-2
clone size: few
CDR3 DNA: TGTGCCAGCAGTGGACTGGGACAGGGCCCATACTATGGCTACACCTTC
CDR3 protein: CASSGLGQGPYYGYTF

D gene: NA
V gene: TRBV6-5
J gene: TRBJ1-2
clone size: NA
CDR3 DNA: TGTGCCAGCAGCCCTCTCCCCCAGGAGGACTATGGCTACACCTTC
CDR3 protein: CASSPLPQEDYGYTF

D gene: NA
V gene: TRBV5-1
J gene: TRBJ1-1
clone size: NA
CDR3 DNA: TGCGCCAGCAGCTTGGCGGCGAACACTGAAGCTTTCTTT
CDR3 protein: CASSLAANTEAFF

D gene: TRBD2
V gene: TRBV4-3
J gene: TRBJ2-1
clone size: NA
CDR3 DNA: TGCGCCAGCAGCCAAGTCCTAGCGGGTAGCAATGAGCAGTTCTTC
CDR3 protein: CASSQVLAGSNEQFF

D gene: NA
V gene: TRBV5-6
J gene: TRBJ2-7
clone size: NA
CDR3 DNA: TGTGCCAGCAGCAGCAGTACCTACGAGCAGTACTTC
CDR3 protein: CASSSSTYEQYF

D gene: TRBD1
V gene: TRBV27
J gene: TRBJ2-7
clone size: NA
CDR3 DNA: TGTGCCAGCAGTTTAGGGACAGTTTACGAGCAGTACTTC
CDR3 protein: CASSLGTVYEQYF

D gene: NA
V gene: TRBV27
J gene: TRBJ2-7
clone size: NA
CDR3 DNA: TGTGCCAGCAGTTTATCGGCCAGCGTTTATAGCTACGAGCAGTACTTC
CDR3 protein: CASSLSASVYSYEQYF

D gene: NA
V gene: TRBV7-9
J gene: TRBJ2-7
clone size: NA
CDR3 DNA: TGTGCCAGCAGCCCCCCCTCAAGCTCCTACGAGCAGTACTTC
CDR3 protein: CASSPPSSSYEQYF

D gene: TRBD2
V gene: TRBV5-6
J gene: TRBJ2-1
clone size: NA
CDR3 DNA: TGTGCCAGCAGCTCGCTAGCGGGAGGGCATATCTACAATGAGCAGTTCTTC
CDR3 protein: CASSSLAGGHIYNEQFF

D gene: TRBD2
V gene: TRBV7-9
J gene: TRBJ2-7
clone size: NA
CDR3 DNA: TGTGCCAGCAGCTTATCGACTAGCGGGAGCGAGCAGTACTTC
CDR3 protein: CASSLSTSGSEQYF

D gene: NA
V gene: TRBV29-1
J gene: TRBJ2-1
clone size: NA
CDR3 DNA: TGCAGCGTTGAGCGGCTAGATGGAAACAATGAGCAGTTCTTC
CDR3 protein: CSVERLDGNNEQFF

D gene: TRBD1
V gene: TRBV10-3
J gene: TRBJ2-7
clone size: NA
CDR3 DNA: TGTGCCATCAGTATGGGACAGAACTACGAGCAGTACTTC
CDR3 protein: CAISMGQNYEQYF

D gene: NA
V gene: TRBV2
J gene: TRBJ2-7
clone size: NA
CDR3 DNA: TGTGCCAGCAGATCCGGGGGGCTCTACGAGCAGTACTTC
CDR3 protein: CASRSGGLYEQYF